This T cell receptor (beta chain) was found in a study of shared clonotypes between healthy human individuals. CDR1 SGHDT and CDR2 YYEEEE come from the germline V gene. The V and J ends lost 1 base and 4 bases respectively, with 3 bases between them. CDR3 length: 12 amino acids. This clone was seen just once. Libraries were prepared by immunoSEQ multiplex PCR; TCRdb keeps only in-frame clonotypes and omits some of them. The repertoire holds approximately 1,500,000 clones, with roughly 96% as singletons. The genes are TRBV5-6 and TRBJ1-5; D uncertain. Sequencing was performed on naive CD4+ T cells sorted from blood. Subset meaning: CD45RA+ positively selected. The receptor was derived from a man aged 25-45 years in good health. Written as DNA, the CDR3 is TGTGCCAGCAGCTTGAAAAATCAGCCCCAGCATTTT. Translation gives CASSLKNQPQHF.